The 22 T cell receptor beta chains presented below share a single source sample, sequenced in a study of blood T cells in healthy people across ages. Then a second PCR, running roughly 6 to 11 cycles, was carried out with a sample-barcoded 5' primer and a J-beta primer mix. MiXCR, applied by TCRdb to the 5' RACE reads, yields one record per CDR3 protein. The sample holds about 900,000 distinct CDR3 sequences, 45% to 50% seen once. The sequenced sample was blood. The source of these receptors is a man aged 25-40 years in good health.

This clonotype was observed a handful of times. The chain uses TRBV29-1 and TRBJ1-2; 7 bases align to TRBD1. This CDR3 is built from 15 residues. Germline V gives CDR1 SQVTM, CDR2 ANQGSEA. V lost 3 bases, J lost 8 bases, and 15 bases stayed unmatched. The CDR3 here is CSVDSGSDRDGGYTF. The CDR3 DNA is TGCAGCGTTGACTCCGGGTCCGACAGGGACGGAGGCTACACCTTC.

This chain connects TRBV4-3 to TRBJ2-2, with 9 bases fitting TRBD2. Per germline, CDR1 LGHNA and CDR2 YSLEER. The CDR3 is made up of 17 amino acids. Germline trimming cut 0 bases from V and 8 bases from J; bases unmatched to any gene: 10. The CDR3 loop is CASSQDNGLAGLGELFF. In nucleotides, the CDR3 is TGCGCCAGCAGCCAAGATAATGGGCTAGCGGGGTTGGGGGAGCTGTTTTTT.

This clonotype was counted a few times. The chain employs TRBV4-2 and TRBJ2-5; D is uncertain. The CDR3 has 17 amino acids. Trimming stripped 0 bases from V and 2 bases from J, with 16 bases between. The germline gives CDR1 LGHNA, CDR2 YNFKEQ. CDR3 nucleotides: TGTGCCAGCAGCCAAGATCATGAGGTCACCGGTCAAGAGACCCAGTACTTC. This sequence encodes CASSQDHEVTGQETQYF.

The rearrangement links TRBV29-1 to TRBJ1-1; D not certain. Trimming took off 6 bases at V and 6 bases at J, with 17 bases between the two ends. The length of the CDR3 is 13 residues. Germline CDR1 is SQVTM and CDR2 is ANQGSEA. CDR3 in amino acids: CSVNDKGGSEAFF. CDR3 nucleotide sequence: TGCAGCGTAAATGACAAGGGTGGTTCTGAAGCTTTCTTT.

J is TRBJ2-7 and V is TRBV20-1; 7 bases are a match to TRBD1. CDR3 length equals 15 residues. V trimming: 3 bases; J trimming: 4 bases; junction bases outside the gene matches: 12. The germline V gene has CDR1 DFQATT and CDR2 SNEGSKA (reference sequence). As DNA, the CDR3 is TGCAGTGCTAGGTCCTCCGGGACAGATATTTACGAGCAGTACTTC. Its protein is CSARSSGTDIYEQYF.

This clonotype was seen a handful of times. The chain uses TRBV20-1 and TRBJ2-7; D is ambiguous. The V gene lost 5 bases and the J gene lost 4 bases, with 21 bases spanning the gap. The CDR3 is made up of 15 amino acids. From germline, CDR1 is DFQATT and CDR2 SNEGSKA (reference sequence). For the CDR3, the DNA is TGCAGTGCTTCTTTGGCAGGCAAATTAGGGTACGAGCAGTACTTC. This codes for CSASLAGKLGYEQYF.

This clonotype appeared many times. J is TRBJ2-1 and V is TRBV24-1; TRBD2 agrees at 9 bases. The germline V gene has CDR1 KGHDR and CDR2 SFDVKD. The V gene end was trimmed by 6 bases and the J gene end by 9 bases; junction bases not matched to a gene: 8. The CDR3 is made up of 14 amino acids. The CDR3 region is CATSRGLAKGEQFF. The CDR3 bases are TGTGCCACCAGTAGGGGACTAGCTAAGGGTGAGCAGTTCTTC.

The chain has TRBV24-1 and TRBJ2-2; TRBD1 aligns across 9 bases. The V gene's germline CDR1 is KGHDR and CDR2 SFDVKD. The trim removed 3 bases at V and 1 base at J, leaving 2 bases unmatched. CDR3 length: 16 residues. The CDR3 bases are TGTGCCACCAGTGATACGGGACAGGGGAACACCGGGGAGCTGTTTTTT. Translated, it gives CATSDTGQGNTGELFF.

This clonotype has more than one count but fewer than ten. In DNA form, the CDR3 reads TGTGCCAGCAGCTTAATACCCTCAACTAGCGGGGGAGCCTACAATGAGCAGTTCTTC. It yields the protein CASSLIPSTSGGAYNEQFF. The chain couples TRBV11-2 to TRBJ2-1, with 11 positions matching TRBD2. CDR1 SGHAT and CDR2 FQNNGV come from the germline V gene. The CDR3 is made up of 19 amino acids. V was clipped by 2 bases and J by 2 bases; unmatched bases: 11. Looking up the rest from reference TRBV11-2 and TRBJ2-1 gives the full variable domain: EAGVAQSPRYKIIEKRQSVAFWCNPISGHATLYWYQQILGQGPKLLIQFQNNGVVDDSQLPKDRFSAERLKGVDSTLKIQPAKLEDSAVYLCASSLIPSTSGGAYNEQFFGPGTRLTVL.

The chain links TRBV20-1 to TRBJ2-7; 10 bases fit TRBD1. The CDR3 consists of 12 residues. CDR1 and CDR2 from the germline V gene are DFQATT and SNEGSKA (reference sequence). J lost 3 bases, V lost 8 bases, and 4 bases had no gene match. The CDR3 sequence is CSPRDRGYEQYF. CDR3 bases: TGCAGTCCCCGGGACAGGGGCTACGAGCAGTACTTC.

The rearrangement joins TRBV5-1 to TRBJ2-7, with a tentative D call TRBD1 (5 bases). The CDR3 covers 15 residues. Germline assignment: CDR1 SGHRS and CDR2 YFSETQ. The V end was cut by 0 bases, the J end by 4 bases, with 14 bases between. The CDR3 sequence is CASSLEGHQLYEQYF. CDR3 nucleotides: TGCGCCAGCAGCTTGGAGGGGCATCAGCTTTACGAGCAGTACTTC.

V is TRBV20-1 and J is TRBJ2-5, with D perhaps TRBD1 or TRBD2 (5 bases each). Germline lookup yields CDR1 DFQATT and CDR2 SNEGSKA (reference sequence). V lost 5 bases and J 7 bases, leaving 14 bases between the germline ends. This CDR3 has 12 residues. The CDR3 coding sequence is TGCAGTGCTGGAAAGGGTGGGGGGACCCAGTACTTC. The encoded protein is CSAGKGGGTQYF.

The rearrangement links TRBV5-6 to TRBJ2-5; 9 bases are a match to TRBD2. There are 16 residues in the CDR3. Germline-derived CDR1 and CDR2 are SGHDT and YYEEEE. Trimming took 0 bases from V and 5 from J; bases not matched to a gene: 8. Here the CDR3 reads CASSLATSGLQETQYF. DNA of the CDR3: TGTGCCAGCAGCTTGGCGACTAGCGGCCTCCAGGAGACCCAGTACTTC.

Turning to this clonotype: With a much larger clone just one base away, this may be a read error. The chain carries TRBV20-1 and TRBJ2-1; D is possibly TRBD1 or TRBD2 (5 bases each). V was shortened by 6 bases and J by 9 bases, with 24 bases between the two germline ends. Germline V gene data show CDR1 as DFQATT and CDR2 as SNEGSKA (reference sequence). The CDR3 has 15 amino acids. The CDR3 region is CSAPHGGGSLGEQFF. CDR3 DNA sequence: TGCAGTGCCCCGCATGGTGGGGGATCTCTTGGTGAGCAGTTCTTC.

This chain connects TRBV7-2 to TRBJ2-3, with 8 bases that match TRBD2. The CDR3 is made up of 13 amino acids. Germline values: CDR1 SGHTA, CDR2 FQGNSA. J lost 14 bases, V lost 4 bases, and 11 bases had no gene match. The CDR3, as DNA: TGTGCCAGCAGCTCCACCGGGGGGGCCTTCGCGTATTTT. Protein: CASSSTGGAFAYF.

This clonotype was observed a few times. The chain has TRBV27 and TRBJ2-7; TRBD2 matches at 7 bases. The CDR3 sequence is 13 residues long. Germline CDR1 is MNHEY and CDR2 is SMNVEV (reference sequence). V lost 7 bases to trimming and J lost 1 base; unmatched junction nucleotides: 4. The CDR3 reads CASKGLGSYEQYF. The CDR3 DNA reads TGTGCCAGCAAAGGACTAGGATCCTACGAGCAGTACTTC.

This clonotype showed up many times. The chain combines TRBV9 with TRBJ2-7; D possibly matches TRBD1 or TRBD2 (5 bases each). Trimming left V 5 bases short and J 0 bases short, with 12 bases between. This CDR3 is 14 amino acids long. The germline V gene encodes CDR1 SGDLS and CDR2 YYNGEE. The CDR3 DNA sequence: TGTGCCAGCAGTGGGACCGGGGCCTCCTACGAGCAGTACTTC. Translated, it gives CASSGTGASYEQYF.

The gene calls are TRBV29-1 and TRBJ1-1, with a weak D call TRBD1 (5 bases). In germline, CDR1 is SQVTM, CDR2 ANQGSEA. The V end lost 8 bases, the J end lost 0 bases, and 13 bases lay between the germline ends. The CDR3 sequence is 13 residues long. CDR3 sequence (DNA): TGCAGCCAAACCGACAGCATGAACACTGAAGCTTTCTTT. It translates to CSQTDSMNTEAFF.

This clonotype was detected a few times. The gene calls are TRBV12-3 or TRBV12-4 and TRBJ2-1; 8 positions match TRBD2. There are 18 residues in the CDR3. J lost 4 bases, V lost 2 bases, and 13 bases had no gene match. The CDR3 nucleotides read TGTGCCAGCAGTTTATGGCCCGGGGGGGGCGACCGGTACAATGAGCAGTTCTTC. Its protein is CASSLWPGGGDRYNEQFF.

The chain recombines TRBV9 with TRBJ1-3; no clear D gene. The CDR3 spans 14 residues. V lost 3 bases and J 8 bases, leaving 15 bases between the germline ends. Germline values: CDR1 SGDLS, CDR2 YYNGEE. The CDR3: CASSAPASGDTIYF. Here the CDR3 DNA reads TGTGCCAGCAGCGCCCCCGCTTCCGGGGACACCATATATTTT.

As to this clonotype: Since a much larger clone is just one base distant, this may be a read error. This chain uses TRBV7-2 with TRBJ2-7; TRBD2 matches at 8 bases. The length of the CDR3 is 14 residues. Germline V gene lookup returns CDR1 SGHTA and CDR2 FQGNSA. The CDR3 DNA reads as TGTGCCAGCGGCTTAGCGGGGACAACCTACGAGCAGTACTTC. Amino acid sequence: CASGLAGTTYEQYF. The entire variable domain, with the rest obtained from reference TRBV7-2 and TRBJ2-7, is as follows: GAGVSQSPSNKVTEKGKDVELRCDPISGHTALYWYRQSLGQGLEFLIYFQGNSAPDKSGLPSDRFSAERTGGSVSTLTIQRTQQEDSAVYLCASGLAGTTYEQYFGPGTRLTVT.

V is TRBV5-6 and J is TRBJ1-2, with a possible D match to TRBD1 (5 bases). Trimming shortened V by 2 bases and J by 4 bases, and 12 bases separated the two germline ends. CDR1 is SGHDT, CDR2 YYEEEE, per germline. The CDR3 sequence is 14 residues long. The CDR3 DNA reads as TGTGCCAGCAGCTTTGGGACGTCTGCCTATGGCTACACCTTC. It encodes CASSFGTSAYGYTF.